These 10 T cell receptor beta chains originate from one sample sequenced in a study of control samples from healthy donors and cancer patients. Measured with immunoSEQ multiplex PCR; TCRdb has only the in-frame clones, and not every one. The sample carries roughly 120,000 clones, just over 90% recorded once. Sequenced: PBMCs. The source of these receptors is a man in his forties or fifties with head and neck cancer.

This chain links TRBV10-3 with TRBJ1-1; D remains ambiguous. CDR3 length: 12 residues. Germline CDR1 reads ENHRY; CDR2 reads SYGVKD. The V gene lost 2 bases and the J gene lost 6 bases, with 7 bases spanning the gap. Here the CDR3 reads CAISEMASEAFF. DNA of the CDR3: TGTGCCATCAGTGAGATGGCTTCTGAAGCTTTCTTT.

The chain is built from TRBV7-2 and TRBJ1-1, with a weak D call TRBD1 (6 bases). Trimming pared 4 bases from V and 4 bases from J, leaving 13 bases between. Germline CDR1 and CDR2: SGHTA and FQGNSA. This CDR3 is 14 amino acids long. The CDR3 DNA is TGTGCCAGCAGCTATGTTGGGGGGCCCACTGAAGCTTTCTTT. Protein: CASSYVGGPTEAFF. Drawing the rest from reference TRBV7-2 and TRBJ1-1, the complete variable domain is GAGVSQSPSNKVTEKGKDVELRCDPISGHTALYWYRQSLGQGLEFLIYFQGNSAPDKSGLPSDRFSAERTGGSVSTLTIQRTQQEDSAVYLCASSYVGGPTEAFFGQGTRLTVV.

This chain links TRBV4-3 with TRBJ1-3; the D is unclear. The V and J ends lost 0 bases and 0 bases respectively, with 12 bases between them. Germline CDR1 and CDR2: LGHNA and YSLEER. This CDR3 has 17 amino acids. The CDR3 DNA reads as TGCGCCAGCAGCCAAGAGAGAGACTTGGGCTCTGGAAACACCATATATTTT. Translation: CASSQERDLGSGNTIYF.

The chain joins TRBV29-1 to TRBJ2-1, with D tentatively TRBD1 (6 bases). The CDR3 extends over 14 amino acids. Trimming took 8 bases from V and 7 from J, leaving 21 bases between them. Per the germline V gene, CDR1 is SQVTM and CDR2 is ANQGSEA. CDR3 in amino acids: CSTYTGSIWNEQFF. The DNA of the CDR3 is TGCAGCACGTACACAGGGAGTATCTGGAATGAGCAGTTCTTC.

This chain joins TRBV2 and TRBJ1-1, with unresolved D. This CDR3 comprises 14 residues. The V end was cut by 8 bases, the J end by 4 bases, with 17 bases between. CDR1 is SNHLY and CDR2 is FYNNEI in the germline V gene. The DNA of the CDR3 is TGTGCCAGCCATTTAACCAGCCTGGCCACTGAAGCTTTCTTT. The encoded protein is CASHLTSLATEAFF.

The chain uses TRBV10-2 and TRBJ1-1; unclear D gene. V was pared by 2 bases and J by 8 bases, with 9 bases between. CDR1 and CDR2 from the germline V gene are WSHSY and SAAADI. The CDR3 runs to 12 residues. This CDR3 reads CASSERAREAFF. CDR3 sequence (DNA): TGCGCCAGCAGTGAGCGGGCGCGGGAAGCTTTCTTT.

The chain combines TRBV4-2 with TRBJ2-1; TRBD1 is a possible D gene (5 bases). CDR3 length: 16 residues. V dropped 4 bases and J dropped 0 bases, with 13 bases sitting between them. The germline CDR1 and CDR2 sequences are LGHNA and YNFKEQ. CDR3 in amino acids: CASSPSRQSSYNEQFF. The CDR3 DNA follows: TGTGCCAGCAGCCCCTCGAGACAGAGCTCCTACAATGAGCAGTTCTTC.

The chain's CDR3 is CASSPQGTGTSYEQYF. The CDR3, as DNA: TGTGCCAGCTCACCTCAAGGAACAGGGACCTCCTACGAGCAGTACTTC. V usage is TRBV18 and J usage is TRBJ2-7; D is possibly TRBD1 (6 bases). Germline assignment: CDR1 KGHSH and CDR2 LQKENI. Trimming shortened V by 3 bases and J by 0 bases, and 15 bases separated the two germline ends. This CDR3 spans 16 amino acids.

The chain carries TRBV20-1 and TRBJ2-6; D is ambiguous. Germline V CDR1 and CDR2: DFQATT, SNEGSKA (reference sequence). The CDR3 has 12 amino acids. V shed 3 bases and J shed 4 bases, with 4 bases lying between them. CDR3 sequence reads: CSASSGANVLTF. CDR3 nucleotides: TGCAGTGCTAGTTCGGGGGCCAACGTCCTGACTTTC.

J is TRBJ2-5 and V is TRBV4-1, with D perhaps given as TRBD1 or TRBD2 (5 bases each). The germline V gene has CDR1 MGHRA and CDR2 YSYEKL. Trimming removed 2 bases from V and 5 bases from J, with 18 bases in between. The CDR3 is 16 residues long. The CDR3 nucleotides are TGCGCCAGCAGCCAACTGGGACGGAATGTAGGGGAGACCCAGTACTTC. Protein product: CASSQLGRNVGETQYF.